This T cell receptor (beta chain) was found in a study of regulatory T cells. CDR3 length: 13 amino acids. The germline V gene has CDR1 SGHRS and CDR2 YFSETQ. Trimming took off 5 bases at V and 2 bases at J, with 11 bases between the two ends. Study findings and constraints: Hydrophobic residues at CDR3 positions 6 and 7 were enriched in conventional CD4+ T cells of CD3G-deficient patients.

The PCR used 52 TRBV and 13 TRBJ primers. Clones were sequenced by immunoSEQ multiplex PCR, and TCRdb holds only the in-frame ones, with some missing. Of some 30,000 clones in the sample, roughly 92% were seen once. Comment on this clone: Its antigen is undetermined.

V gene TRBV5-1 combines with J gene TRBJ2-7; TRBD1 is a possible D gene (6 bases). This clonotype originated in a child aged 2-9 years with CD3G deficiency. The sequenced material came from conventional CD4+ T cells sorted from blood. The CDR3 sequence: CASSPGQTYEQYF. Written as DNA, the CDR3 is TGCGCCAGCAGTCCGGGACAAACCTACGAGCAGTACTTC.